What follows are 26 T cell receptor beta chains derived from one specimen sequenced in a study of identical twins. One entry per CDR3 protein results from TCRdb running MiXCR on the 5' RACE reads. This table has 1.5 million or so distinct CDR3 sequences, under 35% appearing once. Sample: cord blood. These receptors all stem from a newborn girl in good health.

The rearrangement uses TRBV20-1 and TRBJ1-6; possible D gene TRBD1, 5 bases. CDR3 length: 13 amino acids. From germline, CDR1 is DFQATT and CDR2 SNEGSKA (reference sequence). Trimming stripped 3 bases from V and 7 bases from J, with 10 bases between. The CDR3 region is CSASIGGNSPLHF. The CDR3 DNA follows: TGCAGTGCTAGTATTGGGGGGAATTCACCCCTCCACTTT.

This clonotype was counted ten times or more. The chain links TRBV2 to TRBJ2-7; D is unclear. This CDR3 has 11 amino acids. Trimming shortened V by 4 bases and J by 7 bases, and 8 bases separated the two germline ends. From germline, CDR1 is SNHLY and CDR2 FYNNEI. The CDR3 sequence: CASSARFEQYF. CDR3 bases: TGTGCCAGCAGTGCGCGTTTTGAGCAGTACTTC.

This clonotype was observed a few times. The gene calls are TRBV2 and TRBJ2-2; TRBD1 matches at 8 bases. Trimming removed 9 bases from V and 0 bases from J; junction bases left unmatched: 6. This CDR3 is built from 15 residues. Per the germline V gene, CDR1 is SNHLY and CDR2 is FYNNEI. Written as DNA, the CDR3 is TGTGCCAGTACCTCACAGGGGGCGAACACCGGGGAGCTGTTTTTT. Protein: CASTSQGANTGELFF. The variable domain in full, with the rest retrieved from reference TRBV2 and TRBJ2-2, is EPEVTQTPSHQVTQMGQEVILRCVPISNHLYFYWYRQILGQKVEFLVSFYNNEISEKSEIFDDQFSVERPDGSNFTLKIRSTKLEDSAMYFCASTSQGANTGELFFGEGSRLTVL.

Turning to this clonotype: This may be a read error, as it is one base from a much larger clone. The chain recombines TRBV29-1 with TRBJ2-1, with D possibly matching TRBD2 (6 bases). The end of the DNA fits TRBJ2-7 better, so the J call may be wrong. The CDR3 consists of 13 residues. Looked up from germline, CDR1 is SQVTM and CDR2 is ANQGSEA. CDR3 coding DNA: TGCAGCGTTGTAGGAGGGCGATACAATGAGCAGTACTTC. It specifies CSVVGGRYNEQYF.

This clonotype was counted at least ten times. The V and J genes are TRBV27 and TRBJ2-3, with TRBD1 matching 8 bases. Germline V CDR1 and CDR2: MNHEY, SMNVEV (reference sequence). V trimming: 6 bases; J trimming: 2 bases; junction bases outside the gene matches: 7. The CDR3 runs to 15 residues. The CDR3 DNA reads TGTGCCAGCAGCCCCGGCAGGGGGCTCACAGATACGCAGTATTTT. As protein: CASSPGRGLTDTQYF.

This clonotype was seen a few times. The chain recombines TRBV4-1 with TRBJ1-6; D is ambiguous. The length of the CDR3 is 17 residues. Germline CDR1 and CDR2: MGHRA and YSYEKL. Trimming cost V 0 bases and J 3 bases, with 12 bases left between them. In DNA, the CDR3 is TGCGCCAGCAGCCAAGACCGCTACGCGGGCTATAATTCACCCCTCCACTTT. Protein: CASSQDRYAGYNSPLHF.

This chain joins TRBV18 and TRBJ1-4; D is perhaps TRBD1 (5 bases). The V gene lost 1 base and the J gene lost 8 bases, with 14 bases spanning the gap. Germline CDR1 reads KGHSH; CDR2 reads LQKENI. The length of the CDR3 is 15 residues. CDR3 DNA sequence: TGTGCCAGCTCACCACTGGTTCCACCAGGGGAAAAACTGTTTTTT. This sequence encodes CASSPLVPPGEKLFF.

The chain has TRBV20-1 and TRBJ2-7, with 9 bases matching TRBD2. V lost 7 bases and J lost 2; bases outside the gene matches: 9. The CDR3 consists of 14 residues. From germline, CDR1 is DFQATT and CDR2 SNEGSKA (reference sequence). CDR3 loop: CSVLSGGSPYEQYF. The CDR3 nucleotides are TGCAGTGTCCTTAGCGGGGGATCTCCCTACGAGCAGTACTTC.

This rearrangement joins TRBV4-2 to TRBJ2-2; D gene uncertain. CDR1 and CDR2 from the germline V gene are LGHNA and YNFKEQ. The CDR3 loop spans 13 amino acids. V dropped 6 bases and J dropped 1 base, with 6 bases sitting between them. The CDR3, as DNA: TGTGCCAGCAGAGCGAAGAACACCGGGGAGCTGTTTTTT. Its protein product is CASRAKNTGELFF.

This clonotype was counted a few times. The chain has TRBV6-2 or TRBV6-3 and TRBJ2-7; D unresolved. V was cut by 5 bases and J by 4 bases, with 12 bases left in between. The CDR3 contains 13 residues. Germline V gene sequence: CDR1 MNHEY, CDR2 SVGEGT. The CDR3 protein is CASSRNSPYEQYF. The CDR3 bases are TGTGCCAGCAGTCGGAACAGTCCTTACGAGCAGTACTTC.

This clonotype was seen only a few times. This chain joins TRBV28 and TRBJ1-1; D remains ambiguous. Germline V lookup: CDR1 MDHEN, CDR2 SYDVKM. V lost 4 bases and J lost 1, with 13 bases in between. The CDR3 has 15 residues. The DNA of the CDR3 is TGTGCCAGCAGTTCGATGTGGCGGGAGAACACTGAAGCTTTCTTT. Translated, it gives CASSSMWRENTEAFF.

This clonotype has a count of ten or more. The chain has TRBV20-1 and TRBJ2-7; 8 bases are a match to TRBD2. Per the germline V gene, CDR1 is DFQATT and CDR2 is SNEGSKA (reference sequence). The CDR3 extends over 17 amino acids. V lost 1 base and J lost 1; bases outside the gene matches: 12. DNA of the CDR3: TGCAGTGCTAGAGCCCGGACTAGCTTAGTCACTTCCTACGAGCAGTACTTC. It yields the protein CSARARTSLVTSYEQYF.

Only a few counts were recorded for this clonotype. The CDR3 region is CSAAGVTYGYTF. CDR3 nucleotide sequence: TGCAGTGCCGCCGGGGTTACCTATGGCTACACCTTC. The gene calls are TRBV20-1 and TRBJ1-2, with D uncertain. The CDR3 is 12 residues long. The V gene lost 6 bases and the J gene lost 4 bases, with 12 bases spanning the gap. The germline V gene encodes CDR1 DFQATT and CDR2 SNEGSKA (reference sequence).

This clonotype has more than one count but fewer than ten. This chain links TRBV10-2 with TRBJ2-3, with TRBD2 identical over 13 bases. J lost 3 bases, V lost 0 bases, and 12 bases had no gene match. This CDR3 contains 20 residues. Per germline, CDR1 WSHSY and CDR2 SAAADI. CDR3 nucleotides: TGCGCCAGCAGTGAGTCACTAGCGGGGGGGCTTTATTTTGTGACAGATACGCAGTATTTT. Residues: CASSESLAGGLYFVTDTQYF.

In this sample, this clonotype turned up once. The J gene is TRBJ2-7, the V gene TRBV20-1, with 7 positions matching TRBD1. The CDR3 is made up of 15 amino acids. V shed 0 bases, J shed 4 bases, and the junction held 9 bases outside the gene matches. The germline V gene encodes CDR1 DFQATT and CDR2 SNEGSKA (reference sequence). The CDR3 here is CSAREVGTDFYEQYF. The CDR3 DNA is TGCAGTGCTAGAGAGGTAGGGACAGACTTTTACGAGCAGTACTTC.

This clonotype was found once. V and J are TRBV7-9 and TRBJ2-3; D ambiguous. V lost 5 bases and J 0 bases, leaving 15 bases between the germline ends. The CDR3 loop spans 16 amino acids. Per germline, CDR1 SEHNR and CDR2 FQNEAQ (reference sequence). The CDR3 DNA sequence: TGTGCCAGCAGCCCCCGGTTTCCACTTAGCACAGATACGCAGTATTTT. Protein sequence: CASSPRFPLSTDTQYF.

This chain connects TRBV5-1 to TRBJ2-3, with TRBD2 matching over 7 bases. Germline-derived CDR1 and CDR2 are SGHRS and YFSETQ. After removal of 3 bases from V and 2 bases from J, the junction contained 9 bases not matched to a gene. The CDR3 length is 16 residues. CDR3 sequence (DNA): TGCGCCAGCAGCTGGGGAGCGGGGACTACCACAGATACGCAGTATTTT. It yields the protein CASSWGAGTTTDTQYF.

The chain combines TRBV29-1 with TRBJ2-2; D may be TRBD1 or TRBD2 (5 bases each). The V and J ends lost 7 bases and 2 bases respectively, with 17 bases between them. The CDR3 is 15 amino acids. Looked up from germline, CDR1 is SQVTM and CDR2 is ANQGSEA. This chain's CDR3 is CSALWGTENTGELFF. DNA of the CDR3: TGCAGCGCGTTGTGGGGGACCGAAAACACCGGGGAGCTGTTTTTT.

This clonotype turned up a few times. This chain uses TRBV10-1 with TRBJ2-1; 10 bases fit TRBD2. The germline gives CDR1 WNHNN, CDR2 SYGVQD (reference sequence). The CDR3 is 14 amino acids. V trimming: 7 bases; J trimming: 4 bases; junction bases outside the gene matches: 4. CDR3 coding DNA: TGCGCCAGCATCAAGGGACTAGCGTACAATGAGCAGTTCTTC. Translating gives CASIKGLAYNEQFF.

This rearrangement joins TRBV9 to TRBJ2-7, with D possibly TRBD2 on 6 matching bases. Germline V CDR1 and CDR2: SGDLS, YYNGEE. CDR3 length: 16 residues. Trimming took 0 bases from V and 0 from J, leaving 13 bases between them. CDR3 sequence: CASSVAPGGGSYEQYF. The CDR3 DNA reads TGTGCCAGCAGCGTAGCTCCCGGGGGAGGCTCCTACGAGCAGTACTTC.

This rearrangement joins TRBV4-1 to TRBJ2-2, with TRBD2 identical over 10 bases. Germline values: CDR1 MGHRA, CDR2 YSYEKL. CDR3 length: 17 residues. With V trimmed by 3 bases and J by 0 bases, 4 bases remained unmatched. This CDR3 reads CASSHKTSGANTGELFF. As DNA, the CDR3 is TGCGCCAGCAGCCATAAAACTAGCGGGGCGAACACCGGGGAGCTGTTTTTT.

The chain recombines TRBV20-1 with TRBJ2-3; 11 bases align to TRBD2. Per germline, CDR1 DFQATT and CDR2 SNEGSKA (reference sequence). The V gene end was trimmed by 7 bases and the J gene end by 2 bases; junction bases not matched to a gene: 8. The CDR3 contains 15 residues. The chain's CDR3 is CSVRLAGYLTDTQYF. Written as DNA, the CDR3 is TGCAGTGTTCGACTAGCGGGATATCTCACAGATACGCAGTATTTT.

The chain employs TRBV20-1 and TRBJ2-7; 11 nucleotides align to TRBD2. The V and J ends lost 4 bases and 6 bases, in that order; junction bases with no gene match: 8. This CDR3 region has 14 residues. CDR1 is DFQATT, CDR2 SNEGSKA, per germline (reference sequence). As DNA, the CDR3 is TGCAGTGCTACTGGACTAGCGGGTGGAGCCGAGCAGTACTTC. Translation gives CSATGLAGGAEQYF.

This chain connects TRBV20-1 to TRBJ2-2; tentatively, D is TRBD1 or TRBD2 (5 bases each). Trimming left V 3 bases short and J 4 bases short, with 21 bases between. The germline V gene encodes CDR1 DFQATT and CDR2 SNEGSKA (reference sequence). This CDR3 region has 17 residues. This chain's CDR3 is CSARGSRDPTSTGELFF. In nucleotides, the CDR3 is TGCAGTGCTAGGGGTTCCAGGGACCCAACTTCCACCGGGGAGCTGTTTTTT.

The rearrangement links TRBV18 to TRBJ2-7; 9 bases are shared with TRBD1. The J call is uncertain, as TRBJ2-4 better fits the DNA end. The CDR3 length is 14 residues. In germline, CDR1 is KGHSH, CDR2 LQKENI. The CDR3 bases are TGTGCCAGCTCACCACAGGACAGGGGAAGCATTCAGTACTTC. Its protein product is CASSPQDRGSIQYF.

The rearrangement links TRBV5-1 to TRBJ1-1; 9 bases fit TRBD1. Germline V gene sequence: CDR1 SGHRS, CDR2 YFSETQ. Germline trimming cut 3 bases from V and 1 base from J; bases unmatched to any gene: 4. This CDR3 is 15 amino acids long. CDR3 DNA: TGCGCCAGCAGCTCGACAGGGGGGAAGAACACTGAAGCTTTCTTT. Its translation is CASSSTGGKNTEAFF.